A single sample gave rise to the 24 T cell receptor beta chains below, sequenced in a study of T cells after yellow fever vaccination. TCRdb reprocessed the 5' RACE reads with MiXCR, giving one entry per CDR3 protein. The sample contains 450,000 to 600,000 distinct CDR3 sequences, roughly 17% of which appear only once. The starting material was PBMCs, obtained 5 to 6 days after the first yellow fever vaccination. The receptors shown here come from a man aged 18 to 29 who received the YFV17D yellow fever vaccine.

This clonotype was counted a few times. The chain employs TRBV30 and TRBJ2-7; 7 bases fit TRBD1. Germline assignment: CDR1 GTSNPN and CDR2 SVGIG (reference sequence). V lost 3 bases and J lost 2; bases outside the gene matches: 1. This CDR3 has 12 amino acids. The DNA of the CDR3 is TGTGCCTGGAGGACAGGGCCCTACGAGCAGTACTTC. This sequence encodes CAWRTGPYEQYF.

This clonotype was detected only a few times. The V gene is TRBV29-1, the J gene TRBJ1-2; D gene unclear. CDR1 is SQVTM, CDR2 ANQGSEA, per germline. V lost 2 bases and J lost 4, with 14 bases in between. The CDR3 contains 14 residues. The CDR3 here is CSVEPALTGYGYTF. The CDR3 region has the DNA TGCAGCGTTGAACCGGCGTTGACGGGCTATGGCTACACCTTC.

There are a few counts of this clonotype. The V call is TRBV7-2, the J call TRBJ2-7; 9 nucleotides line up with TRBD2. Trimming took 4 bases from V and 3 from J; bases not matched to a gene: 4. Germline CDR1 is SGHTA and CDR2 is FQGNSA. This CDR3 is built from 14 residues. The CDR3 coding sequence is TGTGCCAGCAGCTCAATAGCGGGGGACTACGAGCAGTACGTC. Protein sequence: CASSSIAGDYEQYV.

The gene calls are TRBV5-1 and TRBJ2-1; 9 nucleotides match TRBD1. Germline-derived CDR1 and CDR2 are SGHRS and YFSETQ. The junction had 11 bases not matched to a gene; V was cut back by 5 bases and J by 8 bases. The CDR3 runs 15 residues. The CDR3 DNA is TGCGCCAGCAGTTGGACAGGGGTGCGGGGCGATGAGCAGTTCTTC. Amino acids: CASSWTGVRGDEQFF.

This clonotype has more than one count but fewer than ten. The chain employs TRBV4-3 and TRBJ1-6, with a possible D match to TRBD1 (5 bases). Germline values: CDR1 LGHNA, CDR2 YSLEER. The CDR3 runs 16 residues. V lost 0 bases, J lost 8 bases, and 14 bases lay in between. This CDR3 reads CASSQDHGGRYSPLHF. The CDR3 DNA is TGCGCCAGCAGCCAAGATCATGGGGGGAGGTATTCACCCCTCCACTTT.

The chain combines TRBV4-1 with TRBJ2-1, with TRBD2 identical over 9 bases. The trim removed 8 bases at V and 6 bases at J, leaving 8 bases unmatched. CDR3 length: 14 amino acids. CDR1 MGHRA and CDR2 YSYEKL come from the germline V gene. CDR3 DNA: TGCGCCAGCCGACCCTCGCGGGGGGGCAATGAGCAGTTCTTC. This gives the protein CASRPSRGGNEQFF.

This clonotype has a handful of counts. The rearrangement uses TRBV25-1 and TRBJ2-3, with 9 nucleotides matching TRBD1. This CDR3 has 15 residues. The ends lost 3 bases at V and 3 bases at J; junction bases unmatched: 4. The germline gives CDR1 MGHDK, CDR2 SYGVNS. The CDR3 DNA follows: TGTGCCAGCAGTGACAACAGGGGGCCGACAGATACGCAGTATTTT. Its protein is CASSDNRGPTDTQYF.

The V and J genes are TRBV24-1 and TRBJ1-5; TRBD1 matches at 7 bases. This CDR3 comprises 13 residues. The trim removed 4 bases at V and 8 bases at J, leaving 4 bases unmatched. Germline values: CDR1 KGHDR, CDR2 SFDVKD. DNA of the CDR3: TGTGCCACCAGTGACAGGGGGGAGAAGCCCCAGCATTTT. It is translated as CATSDRGEKPQHF.

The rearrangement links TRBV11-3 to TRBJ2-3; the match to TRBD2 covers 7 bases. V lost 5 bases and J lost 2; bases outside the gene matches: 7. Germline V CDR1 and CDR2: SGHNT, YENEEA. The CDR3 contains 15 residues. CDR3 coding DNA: TGTGCCAGCAGCCCTGGGGGGGTCATCACAGATACGCAGTATTTT. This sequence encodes CASSPGGVITDTQYF.

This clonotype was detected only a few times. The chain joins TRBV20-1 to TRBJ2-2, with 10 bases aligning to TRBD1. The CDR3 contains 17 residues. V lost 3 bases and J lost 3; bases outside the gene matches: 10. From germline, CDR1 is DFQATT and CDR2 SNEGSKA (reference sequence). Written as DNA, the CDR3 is TGCAGTGCTAGGGTAACTCCGGGACAGGGGTACACCGGGGAGCTGTTTTTT. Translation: CSARVTPGQGYTGELFF.

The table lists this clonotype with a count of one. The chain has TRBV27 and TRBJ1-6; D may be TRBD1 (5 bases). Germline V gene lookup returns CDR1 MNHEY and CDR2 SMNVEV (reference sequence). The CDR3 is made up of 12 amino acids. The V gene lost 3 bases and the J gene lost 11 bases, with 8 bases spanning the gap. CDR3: CASSLQGAPLHF. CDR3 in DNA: TGTGCCAGCAGTTTGCAGGGAGCACCCCTCCACTTT.

The CDR3 region has the DNA TGTGCCAGCAGCCCCCCAGGAGCAGGAAACACCATATATTTT. It codes for CASSPPGAGNTIYF. The chain links TRBV7-9 to TRBJ1-3; D gene unclear. There are 14 residues in the CDR3. Trimming took 5 bases from V and 4 from J, leaving 12 bases between them. Germline CDR1 and CDR2: SEHNR and FQNEAQ (reference sequence).

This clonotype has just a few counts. The CDR3, as DNA: TGTGCCAGCAGAGACCGGACAGGGCGCGACGCTTGGCCGTACCAAGAGACCCAGTACTTC. Translation gives CASRDRTGRDAWPYQETQYF. V and J are TRBV28 and TRBJ2-5, with 8 bases identical to TRBD1. The CDR3 spans 20 residues. With 6 bases clipped from V and 0 bases from J, the junction kept 21 bases outside the gene matches. CDR1 and CDR2 (germline): MDHEN, SYDVKM.

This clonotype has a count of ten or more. CDR3 sequence reads: CASSYVSSTTEAFF. The CDR3 DNA reads TGTGCCAGCAGTTACGTCAGTTCCACCACTGAAGCTTTCTTT. The chain joins TRBV6-5 to TRBJ1-1; D not certain. Trimming took 2 bases from V and 4 from J, leaving 11 bases between them. This CDR3 has 14 amino acids. CDR1 is MNHEY and CDR2 is SVGAGI in the germline V gene.

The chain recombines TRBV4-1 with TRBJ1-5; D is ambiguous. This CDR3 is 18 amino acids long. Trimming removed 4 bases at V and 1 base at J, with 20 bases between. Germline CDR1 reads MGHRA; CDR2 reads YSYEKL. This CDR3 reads CASSPGPRGRESNQPQHF. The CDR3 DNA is TGCGCCAGCAGCCCCGGACCTCGAGGGCGGGAGAGCAATCAGCCCCAGCATTTT.

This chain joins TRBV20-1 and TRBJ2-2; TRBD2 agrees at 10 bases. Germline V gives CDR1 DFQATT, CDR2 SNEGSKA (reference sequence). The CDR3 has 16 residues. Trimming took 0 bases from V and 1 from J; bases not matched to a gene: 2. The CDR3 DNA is TGCAGTGCTAGAGAACTAGCGGGGAAGAACACCGGGGAGCTGTTTTTT. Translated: CSARELAGKNTGELFF.

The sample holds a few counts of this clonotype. CDR3 sequence: CASSLRTWELFF. The CDR3 nucleotides read TGTGCCAGCAGTCTACGGACATGGGAGCTGTTTTTT. The chain employs TRBV7-2 and TRBJ2-2; possibly TRBD1 for D (5 bases). The CDR3 covers 12 residues. Germline loops: CDR1 SGHTA, CDR2 FQGNSA. Trimming shortened V by 6 bases and J by 9 bases, and 11 bases separated the two germline ends.

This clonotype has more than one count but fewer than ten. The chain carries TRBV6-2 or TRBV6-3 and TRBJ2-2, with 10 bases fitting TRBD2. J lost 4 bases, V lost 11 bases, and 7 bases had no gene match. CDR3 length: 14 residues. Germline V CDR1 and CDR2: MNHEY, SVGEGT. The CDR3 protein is CACGTSAITGELFF. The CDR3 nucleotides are TGTGCCTGCGGGACTAGCGCAATCACCGGGGAGCTGTTTTTT.

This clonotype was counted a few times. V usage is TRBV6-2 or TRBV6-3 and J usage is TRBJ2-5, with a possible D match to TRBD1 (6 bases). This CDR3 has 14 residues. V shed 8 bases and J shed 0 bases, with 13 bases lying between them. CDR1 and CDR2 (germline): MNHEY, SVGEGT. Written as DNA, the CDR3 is TGTGCCAGCGGAAGGGGGACCGACCAAGAGACCCAGTACTTC. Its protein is CASGRGTDQETQYF.

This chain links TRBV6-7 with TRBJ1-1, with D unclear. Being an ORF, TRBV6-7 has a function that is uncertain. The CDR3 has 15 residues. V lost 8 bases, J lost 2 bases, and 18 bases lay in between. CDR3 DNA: TGTGCCAGCTCACTAGTTGGAGGGATAAACACTGAAGCTTTCTTT. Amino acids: CASSLVGGINTEAFF.

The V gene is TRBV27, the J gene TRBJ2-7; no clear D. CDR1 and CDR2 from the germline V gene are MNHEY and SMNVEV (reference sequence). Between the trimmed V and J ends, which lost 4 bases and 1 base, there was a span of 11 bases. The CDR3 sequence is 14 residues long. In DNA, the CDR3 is TGTGCCAGCAGTTGGTCCTTTTCTTCCTACGAGCAGTACTTC. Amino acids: CASSWSFSSYEQYF.

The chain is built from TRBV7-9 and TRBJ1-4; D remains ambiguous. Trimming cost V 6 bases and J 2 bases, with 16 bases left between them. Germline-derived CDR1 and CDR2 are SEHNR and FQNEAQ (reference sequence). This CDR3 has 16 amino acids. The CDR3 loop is CASRRRRTATNEKLFF. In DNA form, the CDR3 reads TGTGCCAGCAGACGCAGGAGAACTGCCACTAATGAAAAACTGTTTTTT.

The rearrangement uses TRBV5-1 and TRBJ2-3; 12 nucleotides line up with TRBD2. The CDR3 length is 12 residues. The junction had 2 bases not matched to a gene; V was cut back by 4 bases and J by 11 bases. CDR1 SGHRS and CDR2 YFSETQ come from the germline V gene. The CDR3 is CASSQGLAGQYF. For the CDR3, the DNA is TGCGCCAGCAGCCAGGGACTAGCGGGGCAGTATTTT.

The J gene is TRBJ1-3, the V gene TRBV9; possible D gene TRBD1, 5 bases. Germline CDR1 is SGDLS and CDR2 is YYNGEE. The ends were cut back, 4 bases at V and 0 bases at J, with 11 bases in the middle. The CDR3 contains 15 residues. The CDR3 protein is CASSSTGFSGNTIYF. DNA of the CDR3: TGTGCCAGCAGCTCAACAGGTTTCTCTGGAAACACCATATATTTT.